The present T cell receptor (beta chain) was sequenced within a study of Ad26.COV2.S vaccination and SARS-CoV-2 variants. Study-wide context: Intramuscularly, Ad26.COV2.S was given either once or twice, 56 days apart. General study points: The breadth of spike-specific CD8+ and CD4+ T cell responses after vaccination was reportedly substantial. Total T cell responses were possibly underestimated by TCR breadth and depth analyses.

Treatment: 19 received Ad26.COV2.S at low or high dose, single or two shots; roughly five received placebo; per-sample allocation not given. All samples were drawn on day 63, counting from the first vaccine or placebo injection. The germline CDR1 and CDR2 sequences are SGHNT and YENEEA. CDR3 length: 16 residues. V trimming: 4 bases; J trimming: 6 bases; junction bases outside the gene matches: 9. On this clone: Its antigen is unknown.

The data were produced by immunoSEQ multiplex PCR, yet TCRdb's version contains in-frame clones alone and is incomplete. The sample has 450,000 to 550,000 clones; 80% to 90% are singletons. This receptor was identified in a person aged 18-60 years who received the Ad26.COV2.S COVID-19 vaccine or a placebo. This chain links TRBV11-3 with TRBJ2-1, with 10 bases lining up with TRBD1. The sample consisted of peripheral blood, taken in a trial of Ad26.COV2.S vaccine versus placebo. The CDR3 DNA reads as TGTGCCAGCAGCTCGGGGTCCGGGACAGGGGCCAATGAGCAGTTCTTC. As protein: CASSSGSGTGANEQFF.